This passage covers 22 T cell receptor beta chains from one sample sequenced in a study of sequential checkpoint blockade in melanoma. This table comes from immunoSEQ multiplex PCR, and its TCRdb copy is limited to in-frame clones, with some not included. The sample holds about 21,000 clones, 80% to 90% seen once. Treatment reported: randomized to nivolumab then ipilimumab (arm A) or the reverse (arm B). The specimen comprised CD8+ T cells sorted from blood (inferred from file names), sampled from a patient given nivolumab and ipilimumab in sequence. All receptors come from a human donor with melanoma.

V gene TRBV4-1 combines with J gene TRBJ2-3, with 8 bases aligning to TRBD2. Germline lookup yields CDR1 MGHRA and CDR2 YSYEKL. The CDR3 extends over 16 amino acids. V gave up 1 base and J gave up 6 bases; unmatched junction bases: 9. CDR3 coding DNA: TGCGCCAGCAGCCAAGCCGGGAGGGGCCCTATGGATACGCAGTATTTT. Residues: CASSQAGRGPMDTQYF.

The genes are TRBV28 and TRBJ2-7, with D perhaps TRBD2 (6 bases). The ends were cut back, 3 bases at V and 0 bases at J, with 15 bases in the middle. The CDR3 spans 16 residues. The germline gives CDR1 MDHEN, CDR2 SYDVKM. CDR3 sequence (DNA): TGTGCCAGCAGTTTCCCTGCGGGACTCAACTCCTACGAGCAGTACTTC. Residues: CASSFPAGLNSYEQYF.

This clone was observed once. The chain joins TRBV30 to TRBJ2-3; 9 positions match TRBD2. CDR1 and CDR2 from the germline V gene are GTSNPN and SVGIG (reference sequence). This CDR3 has 15 amino acids. The V gene end was trimmed by 3 bases and the J gene end by 0 bases; junction bases not matched to a gene: 4. The CDR3 loop reads CAWSLAGVSTDTQYF. CDR3 DNA: TGTGCCTGGAGCTTAGCGGGGGTGAGCACAGATACGCAGTATTTT.

J is TRBJ2-1 and V is TRBV28; the D gene is possibly TRBD2 (5 bases). The CDR3 contains 12 residues. CDR1 is MDHEN, CDR2 SYDVKM, per germline. CDR3 region: CAIYGDYNEQFF. The CDR3 region has the DNA TGTGCTATATACGGGGACTACAATGAGCAGTTCTTC.

The rearrangement uses TRBV6-1 and TRBJ2-2, with D unresolved. V was cut by 2 bases and J by 4 bases, with 11 bases left in between. CDR1 and CDR2 (germline): MNHNS, SASEGT. The CDR3 runs 15 residues. The CDR3 DNA sequence: TGTGCCAGCAGTGAACAGAGGAGAATCACCGGGGAGCTGTTTTTT. Translation: CASSEQRRITGELFF.

This chain links TRBV29-1 with TRBJ1-2; 7 bases map to TRBD1. Germline V gene lookup returns CDR1 SQVTM and CDR2 ANQGSEA. The CDR3 has 12 amino acids. Trimming at V came to 3 bases and at J to 4 bases, leaving 2 bases not matched to a gene. For the CDR3, the DNA is TGCAGCGTTGATCGACAGGGCTATGGCTACACCTTC. This gives the protein CSVDRQGYGYTF.

The gene calls are TRBV9 and TRBJ2-4; D remains ambiguous. V shed 0 bases and J shed 6 bases, with 13 bases lying between them. The CDR3 contains 15 residues. Germline V gene lookup returns CDR1 SGDLS and CDR2 YYNGEE. The CDR3 DNA sequence: TGTGCCAGCAGCGTAGGAGTGGGCCCATTAAACATTCAGTACTTC. Protein: CASSVGVGPLNIQYF. Filled out from reference TRBV9 and TRBJ2-4, the complete variable domain reads DSGVTQTPKHLITATGQRVTLRCSPRSGDLSVYWYQQSLDQGLQFLIQYYNGEERAKGNILERFSAQQFPDLHSELNLSSLELGDSALYFCASSVGVGPLNIQYFGAGTRLSVL.

This chain joins TRBV27 and TRBJ2-3, with D possibly being TRBD1 (6 bases). Germline V lookup: CDR1 MNHEY, CDR2 SMNVEV (reference sequence). The CDR3 extends over 16 amino acids. V lost 2 bases and J lost 1, with 13 bases in between. CDR3 amino acids: CASSLRPPGGTDTQYF. Here the CDR3 DNA reads TGTGCCAGCAGTTTACGACCTCCAGGGGGCACAGATACGCAGTATTTT.

In regard to this clone: The same CDR3 is also encoded by other DNA sequences in this sample. This rearrangement joins TRBV9 to TRBJ2-7; TRBD2 matches 9 bases. This CDR3 comprises 15 residues. CDR1 SGDLS and CDR2 YYNGEE come from the germline V gene. The V and J ends lost 4 bases and 0 bases, in that order; junction bases with no gene match: 5. This chain's CDR3 is CASSLLAGRSYEQYF. CDR3 nucleotide sequence: TGTGCCAGCAGCCTTCTAGCGGGACGCTCCTACGAGCAGTACTTC. The variable domain in full, completed from reference TRBV9 and TRBJ2-7, reads DSGVTQTPKHLITATGQRVTLRCSPRSGDLSVYWYQQSLDQGLQFLIQYYNGEERAKGNILERFSAQQFPDLHSELNLSSLELGDSALYFCASSLLAGRSYEQYFGPGTRLTVT.

This rearrangement joins TRBV27 to TRBJ2-5; tentatively, D is TRBD2 (6 bases). The assigned J gene may be wrong: the sequence end matches TRBJ2-7 better. Germline CDR1 MNHEY, CDR2 SMNVEV (reference sequence). This CDR3 is built from 14 residues. The CDR3 is CASRHQGLSYEQYF. The CDR3 DNA is TGTGCCAGCAGGCACCAGGGACTCTCCTACGAGCAGTACTTC.

This clone was found a few times. This sequence may be a read error, since a much larger clone differs from it by one base. Distinct nucleotide sequences in the sample also encode this CDR3. The chain couples TRBV7-9 to TRBJ2-7; no clear D gene. CDR3 length: 16 amino acids. Germline CDR1 reads SEHNR; CDR2 reads FQNEAQ (reference sequence). Trimming pared 5 bases from V and 0 bases from J, leaving 17 bases between. The CDR3 DNA reads TGTGCCAGCAGCCAAGAACGGCATAGGAGCTCCTACGAGCAGTACTTC. Protein sequence: CASSQERHRSSYEQYF. Together with reference TRBV7-9 and TRBJ2-7, the CDR3 gives the full variable domain: DTGVSQNPRHKITKRGQNVTFRCDPISEHNRLYWYRQTLGQGPEFLTYFQNEAQLEKSRLLSDRFSAERPKGSFSTLEIQRTEQGDSAMYLCASSQERHRSSYEQYFGPGTRLTVT.

The sample holds a few counts of this clone. V gene TRBV7-6 combines with J gene TRBJ2-7; possible D gene TRBD2, 6 bases. The CDR3 runs to 16 residues. Trimming cost V 0 bases and J 0 bases, with 12 bases left between them. CDR1 and CDR2 (germline): SGHVS, FNYEAQ. The CDR3 is CASSLAGLGGSYEQYF. The CDR3 bases are TGTGCCAGCAGCTTAGCGGGTTTGGGGGGCTCCTACGAGCAGTACTTC.

The rearrangement joins TRBV27 to TRBJ1-1; D unresolved. Trimming removed 3 bases from V and 1 base from J, with 6 bases in between. The CDR3 loop spans 13 amino acids. CDR1 MNHEY and CDR2 SMNVEV come from the germline V gene (reference sequence). CDR3 amino acids: CASSFRRNTEAFF. CDR3 bases: TGTGCCAGCAGTTTTCGGAGGAACACTGAAGCTTTCTTT.

The rearrangement joins TRBV2 to TRBJ1-1; TRBD1 is a possible D gene (5 bases). CDR1 and CDR2 from the germline V gene are SNHLY and FYNNEI. This CDR3 contains 15 residues. V gave up 8 bases and J gave up 0 bases, with 16 bases separating them. The CDR3 DNA follows: TGTGCCAGCTCGGATGACAGTACAATGAACACTGAAGCTTTCTTT. Its protein product is CASSDDSTMNTEAFF.

This clone was seen only once. CDR3 region: CASSLASGGGRRDTQYF. CDR3 DNA sequence: TGCGCCAGCAGCTTGGCTAGCGGGGGAGGGCGCAGGGATACGCAGTATTTT. The rearrangement joins TRBV5-1 to TRBJ2-3; 10 nucleotides match TRBD2. The length of the CDR3 is 17 residues. Germline V CDR1 and CDR2: SGHRS, YFSETQ. Trimming cost V 0 bases and J 6 bases; bases outside gene matches: 10.

The chain has TRBV7-2 and TRBJ2-7, with D unclear. Trimming pared 3 bases from V and 4 bases from J, leaving 13 bases between. This CDR3 spans 14 amino acids. The germline V gene encodes CDR1 SGHTA and CDR2 FQGNSA. The CDR3 DNA reads as TGTGCCAGCAGCTTCGCACCGAACCGGTACGAGCAGTACTTC. Amino acids: CASSFAPNRYEQYF.

This clone was counted once. The chain uses TRBV27 and TRBJ2-1, with D perhaps TRBD2 (6 bases). Per germline, CDR1 MNHEY and CDR2 SMNVEV (reference sequence). The V and J ends lost 5 bases and 4 bases respectively, with 18 bases between them. The CDR3 spans 16 residues. The CDR3 DNA follows: TGTGCCAGCAGTACTCTCCTTAGCGGTAAATACAATGAGCAGTTCTTC. Its translation: CASSTLLSGKYNEQFF.

This clone ranks as medium-sized (0.01 to 0.1%). CDR3 DNA sequence: TGTGCCAGCAATTGGCAGGGGGACCCCTACGAGCAGTACTTC. Protein: CASNWQGDPYEQYF. The gene calls are TRBV2 and TRBJ2-7; 7 nucleotides match TRBD1. The CDR3 extends over 14 amino acids. The trim removed 7 bases at V and 2 bases at J, leaving 8 bases unmatched. Looked up from germline, CDR1 is SNHLY and CDR2 is FYNNEI.

The gene calls are TRBV19 and TRBJ1-2, with TRBD1 matching over 10 bases. The CDR3 contains 19 residues. CDR1 and CDR2 (germline): LNHDA, SQIVND (reference sequence). Trimming took 4 bases from V and 4 from J; bases not matched to a gene: 18. The CDR3, as DNA: TGTGCCAGTAGTACAATGTCCCGGGACAGGGGATCTAATTTCTATGGCTACACCTTC. Translation: CASSTMSRDRGSNFYGYTF.

This clone was seen more than once but under ten times. This chain uses TRBV20-1 with TRBJ2-5; no reliable D call. Per the germline V gene, CDR1 is DFQATT and CDR2 is SNEGSKA (reference sequence). This CDR3 has 9 residues. Between the trimmed V and J ends, which lost 5 bases and 5 bases, there was a span of 3 bases. The CDR3 reads CSALETQYF. The CDR3 coding sequence is TGCAGTGCTCTTGAGACCCAGTACTTC.

The chain has TRBV2 and TRBJ2-1; TRBD1 matches 8 bases. J was trimmed by 1 base and V by 0 bases; bases with no gene match: 2. The germline CDR1 and CDR2 sequences are SNHLY and FYNNEI. The CDR3 is made up of 16 amino acids. The CDR3 DNA reads as TGTGCCAGCAGTGAAGCGCGGACAGGGTCCTACAATGAGCAGTTCTTC. It encodes CASSEARTGSYNEQFF.

The rearrangement joins TRBV30 to TRBJ2-5, with 9 bases that match TRBD1. V lost 3 bases, J lost 0 bases, and 11 bases stayed unmatched. The CDR3 covers 17 residues. The germline CDR1 and CDR2 sequences are GTSNPN and SVGIG (reference sequence). DNA of the CDR3: TGTGCCTGGAGACCCGGGACAGGGAACCAGTACCAAGAGACCCAGTACTTC. Translation gives CAWRPGTGNQYQETQYF.